This T cell receptor (beta chain) was found in a study of post-analysis software for immune sequencing data. Broader study findings: The five TRBV segments detected at higher frequency in patients than in controls included TRBV5-6, TRBV5-1 and TRBV20-1.

Researchers reported that TCR beta cDNA libraries carried unique molecular identifiers. TCRdb itself ran the PCR reads through MiXCR, one entry per CDR3 protein. The data show 750,000 to 950,000 distinct CDR3 sequences, 40% to 55% seen once. Concerning this clonotype: Its antigen is still unknown.

V was trimmed by 2 bases and J by 7 bases, leaving 15 bases between them. The germline CDR1 and CDR2 sequences are SGHRS and YFSETQ. The CDR3 is made up of 15 amino acids. Material for sequencing was blood. The TCR sequence derives from a girl aged 5-17 years with multiple sclerosis. This rearrangement joins TRBV5-1 to TRBJ2-2; D perhaps matches TRBD1 (6 bases). CDR3 sequence reads: CASSFGHTQGGELFF. In DNA, the CDR3 is TGCGCCAGCAGCTTTGGGCATACACAGGGCGGGGAGCTGTTTTTT.